This T cell receptor beta chain is drawn from a study of blood T cell repertoires in COVID-19. About the study: The United States, Italy and Spain were the sources of the acute and convalescent COVID-19 samples.

Unmatched junction bases numbered 9, after V lost 7 bases and J lost 4 bases. CDR3 length: 15 residues. The germline V gene has CDR1 SNHLY and CDR2 FYNNEI. Original handling: Estimation of nucleated cell counts relied on the amplification of reference gene primers. Clones were read by immunoSEQ multiplex PCR, and TCRdb kept only the in-frame ones, dropping some. That table furnishes V, J and clone size, whereas the DNA furnished D and trimming. The data contain approximately 480,000 clones, about 91% of them singletons. A Seattle source enrolled patients during active infection and followed them longitudinally.

This clonotype originated in a man aged 18 to 29 with COVID-19, enrolled during active disease. The sample consisted of peripheral blood. V usage is TRBV2 and J usage is TRBJ2-3; 9 bases fit TRBD2. Here the CDR3 DNA reads TGTGCCAGCACCCCCGGGACTAGCTTTGCAGATACGCAGTATTTT. Its protein product is CASTPGTSFADTQYF.